This T cell receptor (beta chain) was identified in a study of early T cells in non-severe SARS-CoV-2 infection. This clonotype was picked up many times. Each single cDNA molecule received a unique molecular identifier. TCRdb ran MiXCR on the 5' RACE reads and lists one entry per CDR3 protein. The sample shows roughly 92,000 distinct CDR3 sequences, about 12% of them seen only once. The CDR3 contains 11 residues. Trimming took off 5 bases at V and 11 bases at J, with 9 bases between the two ends. Germline V gene data show CDR1 as MNHEY and CDR2 as SVGEGT. The sample here was whole blood, taken at baseline. This TCR derives from an adult who was a healthcare worker with PCR-confirmed SARS-CoV-2 infection or an uninfected control (not recorded which). The chain recombines TRBV6-2 or TRBV6-3 with TRBJ1-4; D is unclear. CDR3 DNA: TGTGCCAGCAGTCTCAATGGGAAACTGTTTTTT. This sequence encodes CASSLNGKLFF.